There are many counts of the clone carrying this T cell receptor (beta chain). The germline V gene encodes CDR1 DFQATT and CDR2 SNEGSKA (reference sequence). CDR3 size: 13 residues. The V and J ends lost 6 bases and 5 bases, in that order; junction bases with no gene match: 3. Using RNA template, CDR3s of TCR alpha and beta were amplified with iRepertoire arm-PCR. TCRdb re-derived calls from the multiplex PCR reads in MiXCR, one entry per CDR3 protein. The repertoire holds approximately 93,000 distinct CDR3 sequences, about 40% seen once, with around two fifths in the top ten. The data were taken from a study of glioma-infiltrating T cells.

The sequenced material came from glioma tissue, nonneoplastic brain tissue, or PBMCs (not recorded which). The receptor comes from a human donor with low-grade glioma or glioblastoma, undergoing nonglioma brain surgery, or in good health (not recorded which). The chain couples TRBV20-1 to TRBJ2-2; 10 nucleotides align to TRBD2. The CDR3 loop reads CSASGRETGELFF. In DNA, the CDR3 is TGCAGTGCCAGCGGGAGGGAAACCGGGGAGCTGTTTTTT.